This T cell receptor (beta chain) originates from a study of CXCR3-negative and CXCR3-positive naive CD8 T cells (dated 2019 in TCRdb). Study-level background: In total, 110 million to 150 million TRB reads were obtained, corresponding to roughly 1.5 +/- 0.3 million reads per library. The diversity and physicochemical repertoire analyses included more than nine donors pooled from two independent experiments. Naive subsets from 5 or 6 donors and memory cells from 3 donors were included in the TRBV-TRBJ cluster analysis. Paper-wide results and their limitations: TRB CDR3s from CXCR3-positive naive cells showed higher hydrophobicity (lower Kidera factor 4), lower energy, and higher strength and volume indices than CXCR3-negative naive cells. Freshly isolated PBMCs were used for most assays because CXCR3 expression went down partially after cryopreservation. TRBV-TRBJ usage was similar between naive CXCR3-negative and CXCR3-positive cells from the same donor, while memory cells showed distinct patterns. Because surface CD5, which has been linked to self-reactivity in mice, was comparable between naive subsets, TCR interaction strength was also inferred from TRB CDR3 physicochemical properties. Both naive subsets had comparably high repertoire diversity, while memory CD8+ T cells had much lower repertoire diversity.

Sequencing was performed on a NextSeq 550. The Human TCR Profiling Kit (MiLaboratory) was used to make UMI-labeled 5' RACE TRB cDNA libraries. cDNA synthesis used the entire amount of extracted RNA, and PCR amplification then used the entire amount of cDNA produced. Libraries were prepared in parallel with an identical number of PCR cycles. On the study's bioinformatics: MIGEC and MiXCR extracted about 50,000 +/- 10,000 unique UMI-labeled TRB cDNA molecules per library, requiring at least two reads per UMI. On average, each library contained approximately 40,000 +/- 10,000 functional in-frame TRB CDR3 nucleotide clonotypes without stop codons. Diversity metrics, including normalized Shannon-Wiener and Chao1, were computed in VDJtools after downsampling to 5000 UMI-labeled TRB molecules per sample. Clonotype-size-weighted physicochemical properties of the central five CDR3 residues (interaction energy, strength, volume and Kidera factor 4) were computed in VDJtools. One entry per CDR3 protein sequence results from the TCRdb reprocessing of the reads, with DNA left out. The V and J calls come from TCRdb's annotation, not from the publication. The sample's table lists a count of 55,000 to 65,000 distinct CDR3 sequences. The ten largest clones capture roughly 0.5% of the sample.

From the cysteine up to the phenylalanine, the CDR3 has a length of 16 residues. The entry carries no DNA sequence. Per the germline V gene (reference sequence), MNHNY is the CDR1 and SVGAGI is the CDR2. Concerning this clonotype: The antigen it recognizes is unknown.

Each CD8+ T cell subset was flow-sorted in triplicate, with 300,000 or so cells per subset placed directly into RLT lysis buffer. To keep memory contaminants out, a stringent definition of naive CD8+ T cells was applied: CD45RO-CCR7+CD27+CD95-. Peripheral blood mononuclear cells were isolated from buffy coats using standard density gradient centrifugation. Naive CXCR3-negative and CXCR3-positive CD8+ T cells were flow-sorted on a FACSAria III. Total RNA was extracted from sorted cells using an RNeasy Mini Kit. The sample was naive CXCR3+ CD8+ T cells from blood. Explained via the paper, the cell subset or site label denotes: CD45RO-CCR7+CD27+CD95- naive CD8+ T cells expressing CXCR3 (TNR3+). The sequence derives from a human donor in good health. Some clones in this sample may be carry-over from other donors' samples. The rearrangement combines TRBV6-6 with TRBJ1-5; TCRdb selects TRBD1, and the lack of DNA leaves this call unchecked. CDR3 protein: CASSLLSGTSNQPQHF.